This T cell receptor beta chain was identified in a study of OX40 agonist ivuxolimab in advanced cancers. Study in general: Two cutaneous melanoma patients and one hepatocellular carcinoma patient, three in all, had partial responses. Findings and limits, study-wide: Clonal expansion was seen in CD4+ and CD8+ blood T cells by week 6 at 0.1 to 3.0 mg/kg. Expanded peripheral T cell antigen specificity was not determined.

In germline, CDR1 is MGHRA, CDR2 YSYEKL. This CDR3 region has 18 residues. V lost 1 base and J lost 3, with 19 bases in between. A note on this clone: Its antigen remains unidentified.

Profiling relied on immunoSEQ multiplex PCR, and the TCRdb table lists in-frame clones only, not all of them. The table records some 80,000 clones, more than 90% of them present only once. The receptor was derived from an adult with an advanced solid tumor such as melanoma, head and neck, liver or kidney cancer. The specimen was CD4+ or CD8+ T cells sorted from blood, collected in a trial of the OX40 agonist ivuxolimab. This sequence joins TRBV4-1 and TRBJ2-4; possibly TRBD1 for D (6 bases). As DNA, the CDR3 is TGCGCCAGCAGCCAAGCTTTAATGACAGGCGAAAACAAAAACATTCAGTACTTC. It yields the protein CASSQALMTGENKNIQYF.